This T cell receptor beta chain was retrieved from a study of radiotherapy plus CTLA-4 blockade in lung cancer. Trimming pared 0 bases from V and 0 bases from J, leaving 10 bases between. The germline V gene has CDR1 SGDLS and CDR2 YYNGEE. This CDR3 is built from 16 residues. The data were produced by immunoSEQ multiplex PCR, yet TCRdb's version contains in-frame clones alone and is incomplete. Counted here are more than 55,000 clones, 77% occurring once; the ten biggest clones make up less than 4.5%. The chain is built from TRBV9 and TRBJ2-1; D remains ambiguous. The material was peripheral blood, obtained from a patient treated with radiotherapy plus ipilimumab. This sequence originates from a human donor with non-small cell lung cancer who had a partial response to radiotherapy plus ipilimumab. CDR3 DNA sequence: TGTGCCAGCAGCGTAGGAACGCGTAGCTCCTACAATGAGCAGTTCTTC. Its protein product is CASSVGTRSSYNEQFF.